One sample yielded the 14 T cell receptor beta chains listed below, sequenced in a study of regulatory T cells in long-lasting Graves disease. Time point described: newly diagnosed GD, antithyroid drugs for less than 3 months. PBMC RNA served as the TCR library source. Construction of the TCR beta libraries employed iRepertoire HTBI primers in conjunction with Arm-PCR of CDR3 regions. TCRdb re-derived calls from the multiplex PCR reads in MiXCR, one entry per CDR3 protein. The sample lists roughly 520,000 distinct CDR3 sequences, about 12% occurring once. The same sample was also used in a study of T cells in Graves' hyperthyroidism and ophthalmopathy.

Material: peripheral blood mononuclear cells (PBMCs), obtained at new diagnosis, from a patient treated with antithyroid drugs. Receptors were obtained from a woman between 25 and 40 years old with Graves disease.

This clonotype was seen at least ten times. The rearrangement links TRBV6-2 or TRBV6-3 to TRBJ2-3, with TRBD2 matching 13 bases. This CDR3 spans 18 amino acids. CDR1 is MNHEY and CDR2 is SVGEGT in the germline V gene. V lost 5 bases, J lost 3 bases, and 11 bases stayed unmatched. The CDR3 nucleotides read TGTGCCAGCAGTAGAGACCGGACTAGCGGGAGAAGAACAGATACGCAGTATTTT. The encoded protein is CASSRDRTSGRRTDTQYF.

This clonotype was seen many times. The chain employs TRBV11-2 and TRBJ1-6, with D possibly TRBD1 on 5 matching bases. The V gene's germline CDR1 is SGHAT and CDR2 FQNNGV. V lost 0 bases and J 9 bases, leaving 12 bases between the germline ends. There are 15 residues in the CDR3. The CDR3 nucleotides are TGTGCCAGCAGCTTAGATCAGGGAATAAGTTCACCCCTCCACTTT. This codes for CASSLDQGISSPLHF.

The chain combines TRBV6-1 with TRBJ1-6, with no clear D. V lost 5 bases to trimming and J lost 6 bases, with 14 bases between them. Germline values: CDR1 MNHNS, CDR2 SASEGT. The CDR3 runs 15 residues. The CDR3: CASSRFSLSNSPLHF. CDR3 DNA: TGTGCCAGCAGTCGCTTTTCGCTGTCTAATTCACCCCTCCACTTT.

This clonotype was detected many times. The chain has TRBV27 and TRBJ2-5; TRBD2 is a possible D gene (5 bases). CDR1 and CDR2 (germline): MNHEY, SMNVEV (reference sequence). The CDR3 runs 17 residues. With 5 bases removed from V and 5 bases from J, the gap between germline ends came to 24 bases. Here the CDR3 DNA reads TGTGCCAGCAGTAGGCTAGCATCCCCGTCAAGTCGGGAGACCCAGTACTTC. Translating it yields CASSRLASPSSRETQYF.

This clonotype has at least ten counts. The rearrangement links TRBV11-2 to TRBJ2-5, with TRBD2 identical over 11 bases. The V segment lost 2 bases and the J segment 4 bases; nucleotides outside the gene matches: 15. The CDR3 contains 19 residues. The germline V gene has CDR1 SGHAT and CDR2 FQNNGV. The CDR3 sequence: CASSLTFGALAGERETQYF. Written as DNA, the CDR3 is TGTGCCAGCAGCTTAACGTTCGGCGCACTAGCGGGAGAACGAGAGACCCAGTACTTC.

This clonotype was detected many times. CDR3 sequence (DNA): TGTGCCAGCAGCTTAGACATTTCTATAGTAAGGGGCTCCTACAATGAGCAGTTCTTC. Its translation is CASSLDISIVRGSYNEQFF. The chain uses TRBV11-2 and TRBJ2-1; the D gene is possibly TRBD1 (5 bases). V shed 0 bases and J shed 0 bases, with 18 bases lying between them. Per the germline V gene, CDR1 is SGHAT and CDR2 is FQNNGV. This CDR3 region has 19 residues. The full variable domain, its missing parts supplied by reference TRBV11-2 and TRBJ2-1, is EAGVAQSPRYKIIEKRQSVAFWCNPISGHATLYWYQQILGQGPKLLIQFQNNGVVDDSQLPKDRFSAERLKGVDSTLKIQPAKLEDSAVYLCASSLDISIVRGSYNEQFFGPGTRLTVL.

The chain links TRBV27 to TRBJ2-7; 11 bases map to TRBD2. Germline assignment: CDR1 MNHEY and CDR2 SMNVEV (reference sequence). Trimming cost V 7 bases and J 6 bases; bases outside gene matches: 11. The CDR3 runs 15 residues. This chain's CDR3 is CASTPMRLAGSEQYF. The CDR3 nucleotides are TGTGCCAGCACTCCCATGCGACTAGCGGGATCCGAGCAGTACTTC.

This clonotype turned up a few times. The rearrangement uses TRBV28 and TRBJ1-2; D ambiguous. Germline assignment: CDR1 MDHEN and CDR2 SYDVKM. CDR3 length: 15 amino acids. Trimming cost V 1 base and J 2 bases, with 11 bases left between them. CDR3 sequence: CASSLYRDSNYGYTF. CDR3 bases: TGTGCCAGCAGTTTATATAGGGATTCGAACTATGGCTACACCTTC.

This clonotype has at least ten counts. The chain has TRBV28 and TRBJ2-3; 7 bases line up with TRBD1. The germline gives CDR1 MDHEN, CDR2 SYDVKM. V lost 9 bases to trimming and J lost 5 bases; unmatched junction nucleotides: 8. This CDR3 has 13 residues. The CDR3 reads CASKTGVGDTQYF. The CDR3 coding sequence is TGTGCCAGTAAAACAGGGGTCGGAGATACGCAGTATTTT. The variable domain in full, with the rest retrieved from reference TRBV28 and TRBJ2-3, is DVKVTQSSRYLVKRTGEKVFLECVQDMDHENMFWYRQDPGLGLRLIYFSYDVKMKEKGDIPEGYSVSREKKERFSLILESASTNQTSMYLCASKTGVGDTQYFGPGTRLTVL.

This clonotype has ten or more counts. The V call is TRBV7-9, the J call TRBJ2-3; the match to TRBD2 covers 7 bases. The CDR3 contains 16 residues. From germline, CDR1 is SEHNR and CDR2 FQNEAQ (reference sequence). The V gene end was trimmed by 3 bases and the J gene end by 6 bases; junction bases not matched to a gene: 12. CDR3 coding DNA: TGTGCCAGCAGCTTTGGGATAGCGGGCTCGTGGGATACGCAGTATTTT. It is translated as CASSFGIAGSWDTQYF.

This chain links TRBV6-1 with TRBJ1-5, with a tentative D call TRBD1 (6 bases). The CDR3 contains 14 residues. Between the trimmed V and J ends, which lost 7 bases and 6 bases, there was a span of 16 bases. Looked up from germline, CDR1 is MNHNS and CDR2 is SASEGT. CDR3 sequence: CASMEGQGIQPQHF. The DNA of the CDR3 is TGTGCCAGCATGGAGGGGCAGGGGATTCAGCCCCAGCATTTT.

This clonotype was recorded at least ten times. J is TRBJ1-4 and V is TRBV2; no clear D gene. V was trimmed by 7 bases and J by 8 bases, leaving 8 bases between them. Germline CDR1 SNHLY, CDR2 FYNNEI. The CDR3 consists of 11 residues. CDR3 sequence reads: CASTGYEKLFF. In DNA form, the CDR3 reads TGTGCCAGCACTGGATACGAAAAACTGTTTTTT.

In this sample, this clonotype turned up a few times. The chain carries TRBV20-1 and TRBJ2-4, with D perhaps TRBD2 (6 bases). This CDR3 is 14 amino acids long. With 2 bases removed from V and 7 bases from J, the gap between germline ends came to 15 bases. CDR1 is DFQATT, CDR2 SNEGSKA, per germline (reference sequence). The CDR3 loop is CSARQGGWMNIQYF. CDR3 nucleotides: TGCAGTGCTAGACAGGGAGGATGGATGAACATTCAGTACTTC.

As to this clonotype: A much larger clone differs from this one at a single base, so this may be a read error. This rearrangement joins TRBV5-5 to TRBJ1-1, with D perhaps matching TRBD1 (6 bases). CDR3 length: 13 amino acids. V gave up 4 bases and J gave up 8 bases, with 15 bases separating them. Per the germline V gene, CDR1 is SGHKS and CDR2 is YYEKEE (reference sequence). The chain's CDR3 is CASSGQGPTEAFF. DNA of the CDR3: TGTGCCAGCAGCGGGCAGGGGCCGACCGAAGCTTTCTTT.